The sequence of this T cell receptor (beta chain) was determined in a study of T cell responses to AZD1222 COVID-19 vaccine. Study conclusions and caveats: Spike-specific TCR repertoires showed rising breadth and depth after two AZD1222 doses. CD4 TCRs linked to vaccination spanned spike, dominating at 160-218 and 743-854. A reported finding is that nearly half of spike-specific TCRs target unmutated variant regions.

The study pooled second doses at about 4 or about 12 weeks. Sequencing used immunoSEQ multiplex PCR; TCRdb keeps in-frame clones, though not all of them. The repertoire holds about 130,000 clones, with 70% to 90% as singletons. On this clone itself: Antigen specificity is unknown.

Germline CDR1 reads MGHRA; CDR2 reads YSYEKL. The CDR3 contains 17 residues. Trimming removed 2 bases from V and 4 bases from J; junction bases left unmatched: 11. Sequences were derived from peripheral blood, sampled 28 days after the second AZD1222 dose. The clonotype was recovered from an adult who received the AZD1222 COVID-19 vaccine. The rearrangement links TRBV4-1 to TRBJ1-2; 9 bases map to TRBD1. DNA of the CDR3: TGCGCCAGCAGCCAACCAGATGTGACAGGGGGGTTCTATGGCTACACCTTC. This sequence encodes CASSQPDVTGGFYGYTF.